This T cell receptor beta chain was recorded in a study of cytomegalovirus exposure and HLA in healthy donors. Findings of the study overall: Association of some 18,000 TCR beta sequences with HLA alleles was found at 0.05 false discovery rate in a later analysis. Apparent HLA restriction characterized most CMV-associated TCR beta chains in a later analysis.

V lost 2 bases and J lost 1, with 11 bases in between. The CDR3 has 16 residues. Germline CDR1 MNHEY, CDR2 SVGAGI. Primers included in the PCR were 60 Vbeta and 13 Jbeta primers. Method: immunoSEQ multiplex PCR; TCRdb's copy keeps in-frame clones and lacks some. The data contain approximately 150,000 clones, less than 85% of them singletons. Note on this clone: No antigen is known for it.

The rearrangement joins TRBV6-5 to TRBJ2-2; a possible D gene is TRBD1 (6 bases). The sequence derives from a middle-aged man in good health and CMV-seronegative. Sample: PBMCs. CDR3 bases: TGTGCCAGCAGTTACGAGACAGGACTGAACACCGGGGAGCTGTTTTTT. It is translated as CASSYETGLNTGELFF.